Presented here are 32 T cell receptor beta chains from one specimen sequenced in a study of blood T cell repertoires in COVID-19. Here immunoSEQ multiplex PCR was the method, and the copy in TCRdb shows in-frame clones only, minus some. The table has roughly 100,000 clones, about 80% seen once. Sequenced: peripheral blood. The receptors stem from a man aged 55 to 69 with acute or convalescent COVID-19.

The chain has TRBV19 and TRBJ1-5, with D maybe TRBD1 (6 bases). The CDR3 extends over 14 amino acids. Germline V gene data show CDR1 as LNHDA and CDR2 as SQIVND (reference sequence). Deletions cut 5 bases from V and 3 bases from J, with 11 bases between. In nucleotides, the CDR3 is TGTGCCAGTAGTGCCGACAGGAACAATCAGCCCCAGCATTTT. This sequence encodes CASSADRNNQPQHF.

The chain combines TRBV6-2 or TRBV6-3 with TRBJ1-2; TRBD1 aligns across 7 bases. The junction had 3 bases not matched to a gene; V was cut back by 6 bases and J by 2 bases. Germline V CDR1 and CDR2: MNHEY, SVGEGT. The CDR3 has 13 residues. CDR3 nucleotides: TGTGCCAGCAGCCTGACAGGGAACTATGGCTACACCTTC. This encodes CASSLTGNYGYTF.

The chain employs TRBV24-1 and TRBJ2-1, with 7 bases fitting TRBD1. The CDR3 is made up of 15 amino acids. Germline assignment: CDR1 KGHDR and CDR2 SFDVKD. The trim removed 5 bases at V and 0 bases at J, leaving 3 bases unmatched. CDR3: CATSVRDSSYNEQFF. CDR3 nucleotides: TGTGCCACCAGTGTCCGGGACAGCTCCTACAATGAGCAGTTCTTC.

The chain combines TRBV9 with TRBJ2-2, with TRBD2 matching 10 bases. This CDR3 contains 16 residues. The junction had 7 bases not matched to a gene; V was cut back by 1 base and J by 7 bases. Looked up from germline, CDR1 is SGDLS and CDR2 is YYNGEE. The CDR3 loop is CASSVRASGSGGELFF. CDR3 nucleotide sequence: TGTGCCAGCAGCGTACGGGCTAGCGGGAGCGGCGGGGAGCTGTTTTTT.

CDR3 amino acids: CASSFNNSPLHF. Here the CDR3 DNA reads TGTGCCAGCAGCTTCAATAATTCACCCCTCCACTTT. This chain uses TRBV7-8 with TRBJ1-6; D remains unclear. Trimming took 3 bases from V and 5 from J, leaving 2 bases between them. CDR1 and CDR2 from the germline V gene are SGHVS and FQNEAQ. The CDR3 covers 12 residues. Full variable domain (rest looked up from reference TRBV7-8 and TRBJ1-6): GAGVSQSPRYKVAKRGQDVALRCDPISGHVSLFWYQQALGQGPEFLTYFQNEAQLDKSGLPSDRFFAERPEGSVSTLKIQRTQQEDSAVYLCASSFNNSPLHFGNGTRLTVT.

The rearrangement uses TRBV3-1 (or the pseudogene TRBV3-2) and TRBJ1-2, with 8 bases matching TRBD1. Germline CDR1 is LGHDT and CDR2 is YNNKEL (reference sequence). Unmatched junction bases numbered 2, after V lost 2 bases and J lost 9 bases. The length of the CDR3 is 12 residues. The CDR3 nucleotides are TGTGCCAGCAGCCAACACAGGGGGAGCTACACCTTC. It is translated as CASSQHRGSYTF.

The chain couples TRBV19 to TRBJ2-3, with 10 bases fitting TRBD1. Germline V CDR1 and CDR2: LNHDA, SQIVND (reference sequence). The CDR3 totals 14 residues. The V segment lost 7 bases and the J segment 6 bases; nucleotides outside the gene matches: 7. The CDR3 nucleotides are TGTGCCAGTAAATTGGGACAGGGGACGGATACGCAGTATTTT. Its translation: CASKLGQGTDTQYF.

The chain recombines TRBV3-1 (or the pseudogene TRBV3-2) with TRBJ2-3, with D possibly matching TRBD2 (5 bases). The CDR3 contains 13 residues. Deletions cut 3 bases from V and 4 bases from J, with 8 bases between. Germline lookup yields CDR1 LGHDT and CDR2 YNNKEL (reference sequence). CDR3 sequence reads: CASSHGGPDTQYF. Written as DNA, the CDR3 is TGTGCCAGCAGCCATGGAGGTCCAGATACGCAGTATTTT.

In its sample, this clone was seen a few times. The chain links TRBV10-1 to TRBJ2-7, with TRBD2 matching over 7 bases. The junction had 20 bases not matched to a gene; V was cut back by 6 bases and J by 0 bases. This CDR3 spans 19 amino acids. Germline-derived CDR1 and CDR2 are WNHNN and SYGVQD (reference sequence). The CDR3: CASREHGLDLKKSSYEQYV. In DNA, the CDR3 is TGCGCCAGCAGGGAGCATGGACTAGACCTAAAAAAAAGCTCCTACGAGCAGTACGTC.

The chain uses TRBV10-3 and TRBJ2-1; 9 nucleotides line up with TRBD1. Germline trimming cut 6 bases from V and 2 bases from J; bases unmatched to any gene: 2. The CDR3 runs to 14 residues. Germline V gene lookup returns CDR1 ENHRY and CDR2 SYGVKD. CDR3 in amino acids: CAISRTGAYNEQFF. As DNA, the CDR3 is TGTGCCATCAGCAGGACAGGGGCCTACAATGAGCAGTTCTTC.

V gene TRBV10-2 combines with J gene TRBJ1-1; no reliable D call. The germline gives CDR1 WSHSY, CDR2 SAAADI. The CDR3 is 12 amino acids. Trimming pared 6 bases from V and 0 bases from J, leaving 5 bases between. CDR3 sequence: CASSRMNTEAFF. In nucleotides, the CDR3 is TGCGCCAGCAGCAGGATGAACACTGAAGCTTTCTTT.

This rearrangement joins TRBV7-2 to TRBJ1-5; no firm D call. The germline V gene encodes CDR1 SGHTA and CDR2 FQGNSA. This CDR3 has 15 residues. V lost 0 bases to trimming and J lost 4 bases, with 10 bases between them. This chain's CDR3 is CASSLAAVPNQPQHF. CDR3 sequence (DNA): TGTGCCAGCAGCTTAGCCGCGGTCCCTAATCAGCCCCAGCATTTT.

The chain couples TRBV4-1 to TRBJ1-1; 9 positions agree with TRBD1. Trimming removed 3 bases from V and 11 bases from J; junction bases left unmatched: 4. The CDR3 is 12 residues long. CDR1 MGHRA and CDR2 YSYEKL come from the germline V gene. CDR3 sequence reads: CASSHLQGAAFF. The CDR3 DNA sequence: TGCGCCAGCAGCCACCTACAGGGGGCGGCTTTCTTT.

The gene calls are TRBV11-3 and TRBJ2-2; D possibly corresponds to TRBD2 (5 bases). The CDR3 covers 17 residues. From germline, CDR1 is SGHNT and CDR2 YENEEA. Trimming cost V 5 bases and J 1 base, with 17 bases left between them. The CDR3 coding sequence is TGTGCCAGCAGCCCGGGAATCTACGGAGAGAACACCGGGGAGCTGTTTTTT. Residues: CASSPGIYGENTGELFF. Variable domain in full (rest from reference TRBV11-3 and TRBJ2-2): EAGVVQSPRYKIIEKKQPVAFWCNPISGHNTLYWYLQNLGQGPELLIRYENEEAVDDSQLPKDRFSAERLKGVDSTLKIQPAELGDSAVYLCASSPGIYGENTGELFFGEGSRLTVL.

The chain couples TRBV6-2 or TRBV6-3 to TRBJ2-2, with TRBD2 as a possible D gene (6 bases). This CDR3 is built from 15 residues. Germline V CDR1 and CDR2: MNHEY, SVGEGT. The ends were cut back, 4 bases at V and 7 bases at J, with 16 bases in the middle. The CDR3 DNA reads as TGTGCCAGCAGTTCGGAGGGAGGCAAATTCGGGGAGCTGTTTTTT. This gives the protein CASSSEGGKFGELFF.

The rearrangement links TRBV5-1 to TRBJ2-3; 7 bases fit TRBD1. The CDR3 is made up of 14 amino acids. CDR1 is SGHRS, CDR2 YFSETQ, per germline. V shed 3 bases, J shed 4 bases, and the junction held 5 bases outside the gene matches. The CDR3 DNA is TGCGCCAGCAGCTCTCAGGGGGACCCAGATACGCAGTATTTT. It is translated as CASSSQGDPDTQYF.

J is TRBJ2-2 and V is TRBV2, with 8 nucleotides matching TRBD1. This CDR3 is built from 15 residues. J gave up 6 bases and V 8 bases, and 11 bases lay outside the gene matches. CDR1 and CDR2 from the germline V gene are SNHLY and FYNNEI. The CDR3 sequence is CASGGAGGGPGELFF. CDR3 in DNA: TGTGCCAGCGGCGGGGCAGGGGGCGGACCCGGGGAGCTGTTTTTT.

V and J are TRBV7-2 and TRBJ1-2, with D tentatively TRBD1 (5 bases). The CDR3 has 14 amino acids. The V gene lost 3 bases and the J gene lost 1 base, with 9 bases spanning the gap. CDR1 SGHTA and CDR2 FQGNSA come from the germline V gene. The CDR3: CASSFSTVNYGYTF. The CDR3 region has the DNA TGTGCCAGCAGCTTCTCGACAGTTAACTATGGCTACACCTTC. Variable domain in full (rest from reference TRBV7-2 and TRBJ1-2): GAGVSQSPSNKVTEKGKDVELRCDPISGHTALYWYRQSLGQGLEFLIYFQGNSAPDKSGLPSDRFSAERTGGSVSTLTIQRTQQEDSAVYLCASSFSTVNYGYTFGSGTRLTVV.

The CDR3 DNA follows: TGTGCCAGCAGCCCCCCGGGACGGGAGGATGAAAAACTGTTTTTT. Translating gives CASSPPGREDEKLFF. The chain couples TRBV5-5 to TRBJ1-4; a possible D gene is TRBD1 (5 bases). The CDR3 is made up of 15 amino acids. CDR1 is SGHKS and CDR2 is YYEKEE in the germline V gene (reference sequence). V gave up 4 bases and J gave up 6 bases, with 16 bases separating them.

This clone was counted between two and nine times. At one end, the junction sequence differs from germline, possibly due to a read error. The chain combines TRBV5-1 with TRBJ1-2, with D unresolved. CDR1 is SGHRS, CDR2 YFSETQ, per germline. CDR3 length: 12 residues. The CDR3 sequence: CASGERAREVTF. The CDR3 region has the DNA TGCGCCAGCGGGGAACGGGCCCGGGAGGTAACATTC.

The CDR3 sequence: CASSLRRGLAGNYEQYF. As DNA, the CDR3 is TGTGCCAGCAGTTTGAGACGGGGACTAGCGGGGAACTACGAGCAGTACTTC. V usage is TRBV27 and J usage is TRBJ2-7, with 13 bases matching TRBD2. The V and J ends lost 3 bases and 3 bases, in that order; junction bases with no gene match: 8. The CDR3 runs 17 residues. Germline loops: CDR1 MNHEY, CDR2 SMNVEV (reference sequence).

The chain employs TRBV6-5 and TRBJ2-7, with TRBD1 matching 7 bases. The germline V gene has CDR1 MNHEY and CDR2 SVGAGI. The CDR3 runs to 12 residues. With V trimmed by 8 bases and J by 4 bases, 5 bases remained unmatched. The CDR3 spells CASRDSQYEQYF. In DNA form, the CDR3 reads TGTGCCAGCCGGGACAGTCAGTACGAGCAGTACTTC.

This clone was counted between two and nine times. The rearrangement links TRBV7-9 to TRBJ2-7, with 7 bases fitting TRBD1. Trimming cost V 5 bases and J 3 bases; bases outside gene matches: 7. This CDR3 is 14 amino acids long. The germline gives CDR1 SEHNR, CDR2 FQNEAQ (reference sequence). CDR3 coding DNA: TGTGCCAGCAGCAAGTCGGGACAGAACTACGAGCAGTACGTC. Translating it yields CASSKSGQNYEQYV.

The chain uses TRBV5-5 and TRBJ1-1; 11 nucleotides match TRBD1. The CDR3 has 15 residues. The junction had 5 bases not matched to a gene; V was cut back by 4 bases and J by 3 bases. CDR1 SGHKS and CDR2 YYEKEE come from the germline V gene (reference sequence). Here the CDR3 DNA reads TGTGCCAGCAGCCGGACAGGGGGCGTCGACACTGAAGCTTTCTTT. Amino acids: CASSRTGGVDTEAFF.

This clone was picked up a small number of times. The chain uses TRBV3-1 (or the pseudogene TRBV3-2) and TRBJ1-5; the D gene is possibly TRBD1 (5 bases). V was trimmed by 8 bases and J by 2 bases, leaving 10 bases between them. Per germline, CDR1 LGHDT and CDR2 YNNKEL (reference sequence). The CDR3 sequence is 13 residues long. The CDR3 loop is CASGGTGNQPQHF. CDR3 coding DNA: TGTGCCAGCGGAGGGACGGGCAATCAGCCCCAGCATTTT.

This rearrangement joins TRBV7-2 to TRBJ2-1; 10 positions agree with TRBD2. Germline CDR1 reads SGHTA; CDR2 reads FQGNSA. The CDR3 spans 15 residues. With V trimmed by 6 bases and J by 5 bases, 7 bases remained unmatched. CDR3 in amino acids: CASSQTGLANNEQFF. DNA for the CDR3: TGTGCCAGCAGTCAAACGGGACTAGCGAACAATGAGCAGTTCTTC.

The chain combines TRBV25-1 with TRBJ2-2; D perhaps matches TRBD1 (6 bases). The CDR3 is made up of 15 amino acids. Between the trimmed V and J ends, which lost 1 base and 3 bases, there was a span of 9 bases. Germline V gene sequence: CDR1 MGHDK, CDR2 SYGVNS. CDR3 DNA sequence: TGTGCCAGCAGTGAATCGGCAGGGGACACCGGGGAGCTGTTTTTT. This sequence encodes CASSESAGDTGELFF.

V is TRBV30 and J is TRBJ1-4; 7 nucleotides match TRBD1. This CDR3 region has 14 residues. V was clipped by 2 bases and J by 6 bases; unmatched bases: 6. CDR1 and CDR2 (germline): GTSNPN, SVGIG (reference sequence). For the CDR3, the DNA is TGTGCCTGGAGTCCAACAGGGGTGGATGAAAAACTGTTTTTT. Its translation: CAWSPTGVDEKLFF.

The gene calls are TRBV7-6 and TRBJ1-5, with no clear D. The length of the CDR3 is 15 residues. The germline V gene encodes CDR1 SGHVS and CDR2 FNYEAQ. The V and J ends lost 2 bases and 4 bases respectively, with 12 bases between them. The CDR3 DNA is TGTGCCAGCAGCTTACAAGAACAGCCGAATCAGCCCCAGCATTTT. Its translation: CASSLQEQPNQPQHF.

The chain uses TRBV4-3 and TRBJ2-3; 8 bases match TRBD1. The CDR3 is 16 residues long. Trimming removed 5 bases from V and 1 base from J; junction bases left unmatched: 8. Germline CDR1 is LGHNA and CDR2 is YSLEER. In DNA form, the CDR3 reads TGCGCCAGCAGCTACAAACAGGGGGAGGGCACAGATACGCAGTATTTT. Amino acid sequence: CASSYKQGEGTDTQYF.

In this sample, this clone turned up a few times. V and J are TRBV27 and TRBJ1-5, with TRBD1 identical over 7 bases. Germline-derived CDR1 and CDR2 are MNHEY and SMNVEV (reference sequence). The CDR3 consists of 15 residues. The V gene end was trimmed by 5 bases and the J gene end by 5 bases; junction bases not matched to a gene: 9. The CDR3, as DNA: TGTGCCAGCAGTCTCCAAACAGGGGCGGATCAGCCCCAGCATTTT. The encoded protein is CASSLQTGADQPQHF.

The rearrangement links TRBV27 to TRBJ2-2; D possibly corresponds to TRBD1 (6 bases). V gave up 1 base and J gave up 3 bases, with 9 bases separating them. Germline values: CDR1 MNHEY, CDR2 SMNVEV (reference sequence). CDR3 length equals 15 residues. CDR3 sequence: CASSLWDTDTGELFF. The CDR3 coding sequence is TGTGCCAGCAGTTTATGGGACACCGACACCGGGGAGCTGTTTTTT.